Listed below are T cell receptor beta chains from one sample, sequenced in a study of blood T cell repertoires in COVID-19. Assay used: immunoSEQ multiplex PCR; TCRdb lists only in-frame clones, some missing. The sample consists of over 300,000 clones, 86% of them appearing once. The sequencing sample was made of PBMCs or T cells enriched from blood (not recorded which). The source of these receptors is a woman younger than 30 who had recovered from COVID-19. Each CDR3 is given without its conserved first and last residue. For some rows the clone size is stated as once, few or many, or as a class when expanded; others skip it.

v_gene: TRBV7-8
abundance: NA
j_gene: TRBJ2-3
CDR3aa: ASSLVGSGGTDTQY

v_gene: TRBV13
abundance: NA
j_gene: TRBJ2-7
CDR3aa: ATKRTSGGYEQY

v_gene: TRBV9
abundance: once
j_gene: TRBJ2-6
CDR3aa: ASSPGTGGAASGANVLT

v_gene: TRBV6-5
abundance: NA
j_gene: TRBJ2-3
CDR3aa: ASSYGGNEDTQY

v_gene: TRBV7-9
abundance: NA
j_gene: TRBJ1-5
CDR3aa: ASSPGTGSNQPQH

v_gene: TRBV7-8
abundance: NA
j_gene: TRBJ2-5
CDR3aa: ASSLAGDETQY

v_gene: TRBV19
abundance: NA
j_gene: TRBJ2-5
CDR3aa: ASSLPDSIQETQY

v_gene: TRBV4-1
abundance: NA
j_gene: TRBJ1-1
CDR3aa: ASSLFSTGGANTEAF

v_gene: TRBV27
abundance: NA
j_gene: TRBJ1-5
CDR3aa: ASSSWGGGQPQH

v_gene: TRBV27
abundance: NA
j_gene: TRBJ1-6
CDR3aa: ASRLTGGADNSPLH

v_gene: TRBV28
abundance: NA
j_gene: TRBJ1-2
CDR3aa: ASSFQGSYGYT

v_gene: TRBV2
abundance: once
j_gene: TRBJ1-6
CDR3aa: ASSEGDRDSPLH

v_gene: TRBV27
abundance: once
j_gene: TRBJ1-2
CDR3aa: ASSLSTRGNYGYT

v_gene: TRBV24-1
abundance: NA
j_gene: TRBJ1-1
CDR3aa: ATSVGPGMETEAF

v_gene: TRBV5-1
abundance: few
j_gene: TRBJ1-3
CDR3aa: ASSPGPQSGNTIY

v_gene: TRBV6-5
abundance: NA
j_gene: TRBJ2-7
CDR3aa: ASSGTGEY

v_gene: TRBV28
abundance: few
j_gene: TRBJ2-7
CDR3aa: ASSLWDTSYEQY

v_gene: TRBV6-5
abundance: few
j_gene: TRBJ1-6
CDR3aa: AGGGRNSPLH

v_gene: TRBV6-2/TRBV6-3
abundance: NA
j_gene: TRBJ1-1
CDR3aa: ASSFGQGGLTNTEAF

v_gene: TRBV4-1
abundance: NA
j_gene: TRBJ1-2
CDR3aa: ASSQHGTNYGYT

v_gene: TRBV14
abundance: NA
j_gene: TRBJ1-1
CDR3aa: ASSQDGGIEAF

v_gene: TRBV6-5
abundance: NA
j_gene: TRBJ1-4
CDR3aa: ASRPSDRGGEKLF

v_gene: TRBV5-1
abundance: NA
j_gene: TRBJ1-5
CDR3aa: ASSQGQYVQPQH

v_gene: TRBV10-1
abundance: NA
j_gene: TRBJ2-1
CDR3aa: ASSESTGEQF

v_gene: TRBV3-1/TRBV3-2
abundance: few
j_gene: TRBJ2-1
CDR3aa: ASSQDRPSGEYNEQF

v_gene: TRBV12-5
abundance: NA
j_gene: TRBJ1-4
CDR3aa: ASGPATGRTGGDEKLF

v_gene: TRBV18
abundance: NA
j_gene: TRBJ2-1
CDR3aa: ASSPQGASYNEQF

v_gene: TRBV9
abundance: NA
j_gene: TRBJ2-6
CDR3aa: ASSTGTGLANPGANVLT

v_gene: TRBV15
abundance: few
j_gene: TRBJ2-2
CDR3aa: ATSSRAGVTSGELF

v_gene: TRBV4-2
abundance: once
j_gene: TRBJ1-1
CDR3aa: ASSQFNPGVNTEAF

v_gene: TRBV24-1
abundance: NA
j_gene: TRBJ2-3
CDR3aa: ATSDLTSTDTQY

v_gene: TRBV29-1
abundance: once
j_gene: TRBJ2-5
CDR3aa: SVGEGGHRETQY

v_gene: TRBV30
abundance: NA
j_gene: TRBJ1-1
CDR3aa: AWNGRGGSNTEAF

v_gene: TRBV5-1
abundance: NA
j_gene: TRBJ2-6
CDR3aa: ATRTGTSGANVLT

v_gene: TRBV25-1
abundance: NA
j_gene: TRBJ1-2
CDR3aa: ASSEYIGQYGYT

v_gene: TRBV6-1
abundance: NA
j_gene: TRBJ1-1
CDR3aa: ASSENFRIRDTEAF

v_gene: TRBV11-2
abundance: NA
j_gene: TRBJ2-3
CDR3aa: ASSPPSGLAPRDTQY

v_gene: TRBV2
abundance: once
j_gene: TRBJ1-3
CDR3aa: ASKQQTGDDTIY

v_gene: TRBV7-9
abundance: NA
j_gene: TRBJ1-2
CDR3aa: ASSLGGPPKGYT

v_gene: TRBV27
abundance: NA
j_gene: TRBJ2-7
CDR3aa: ASSSTSGRAYEQY

v_gene: TRBV18
abundance: NA
j_gene: TRBJ1-3
CDR3aa: ASSPGAGSGNTIY

v_gene: TRBV27
abundance: once
j_gene: TRBJ1-6
CDR3aa: ASSLSPTGDNSPLH

v_gene: TRBV4-2
abundance: NA
j_gene: TRBJ2-5
CDR3aa: ASSRGAGENQETQY

v_gene: TRBV4-1
abundance: NA
j_gene: TRBJ1-3
CDR3aa: ASSQDRDRGSGNTIY

v_gene: TRBV4-1
abundance: NA
j_gene: TRBJ1-1
CDR3aa: ASSHRTGMNTEAF